The 3 T cell receptor beta chains listed next were all sequenced from one sample in a study of CD8 T cells in Susac syndrome. Random hexamers were used to reverse transcribe the RNA input (about 0.5 to 1 ug). Using its own MiXCR run on the immunoSEQ multiplex PCR reads, TCRdb lists one record per CDR3 protein. The table records over 65,000 distinct CDR3 sequences, approximately 94% of them present only once. The sequenced sample consisted of CD4+ T cells from PBMCs. These receptors originate from a human donor with Susac syndrome.

The gene calls are TRBV5-1 and TRBJ1-1; D remains ambiguous. This CDR3 has 15 residues. Trimming took off 5 bases at V and 1 base at J, with 15 bases between the two ends. Germline loops: CDR1 SGHRS, CDR2 YFSETQ. The CDR3 reads CASRDREVTNTEAFF. The CDR3 DNA follows: TGCGCCAGCAGGGACCGGGAGGTGACGAACACTGAAGCTTTCTTT.

The chain links TRBV7-9 to TRBJ2-2, with D uncertain. CDR3 length: 13 residues. V was cut by 4 bases and J by 6 bases, with 9 bases left in between. Germline values: CDR1 SEHNR, CDR2 FQNEAQ (reference sequence). CDR3 bases: TGTGCCAGCAGCTCCCTGGCCTCCGGGGAGCTGTTTTTT. It is translated as CASSSLASGELFF.

The chain uses TRBV7-2 and TRBJ2-7; D might be TRBD2 (6 bases). V lost 3 bases to trimming and J lost 6 bases, with 18 bases between them. Germline CDR1 reads SGHTA; CDR2 reads FQGNSA. There are 15 residues in the CDR3. The chain's CDR3 is CASSFQRVANGEQYF. As DNA, the CDR3 is TGTGCCAGCAGCTTCCAGCGGGTAGCAAACGGCGAGCAGTACTTC.